One and the same sample provided the 13 T cell receptor beta chains below, sequenced in a study of blood T cell repertoires in COVID-19. The method was immunoSEQ multiplex PCR; TCRdb's version includes in-frame clones alone and lacks a portion of them. There are nearly 350,000 clones in the sample; over 80% occur only once, and about 6% lies in the top ten. The sequencing sample was made of peripheral blood. Receptors originate from a woman in her forties or fifties with COVID-19, enrolled during active disease.

CDR3 residues: CASSYKGDIHSPLHF. The CDR3 coding sequence is TGCGCCAGCAGCTATAAAGGGGACATTCATTCACCCCTCCACTTT. The rearrangement joins TRBV5-1 to TRBJ1-6; a possible D gene is TRBD1 (6 bases). V lost 3 bases and J lost 8, with 15 bases in between. CDR1 SGHRS and CDR2 YFSETQ come from the germline V gene. The CDR3 consists of 15 residues.

The J gene is TRBJ2-3, the V gene TRBV24-1; 8 bases map to TRBD1. CDR3 length equals 16 residues. Per the germline V gene, CDR1 is KGHDR and CDR2 is SFDVKD. The trim removed 3 bases at V and 5 bases at J, leaving 9 bases unmatched. The CDR3 DNA is TGTGCCACCAGTGATCGGACAGGGATTGAGGTAGATACGCAGTATTTT. It yields the protein CATSDRTGIEVDTQYF.

The chain combines TRBV5-8 with TRBJ2-3; 10 positions agree with TRBD1. This CDR3 is built from 14 residues. Germline V CDR1 and CDR2: SGHTS, YDEGEE. The junction had 4 bases not matched to a gene; V was cut back by 4 bases and J by 5 bases. CDR3 coding DNA: TGTGCCAGCAGCCTGGGACAGGGGAGAGATACGCAGTATTTT. Translation: CASSLGQGRDTQYF.

Details on this clone: Relative to the germline gene, one junction end is altered; a read error may explain this. This chain links TRBV12-3 or TRBV12-4 with TRBJ1-2; 7 bases fit TRBD1. This CDR3 is 12 amino acids long. CDR3 loop: CASTLPRGTPSF. For the CDR3, the DNA is TGTGCCAGCACCCTGCCCAGGGGGACTCCTTCTTTC.

The genes are TRBV27 and TRBJ1-2, with 10 positions matching TRBD1. Trimming removed 5 bases from V and 2 bases from J; junction bases left unmatched: 8. Germline V gene lookup returns CDR1 MNHEY and CDR2 SMNVEV (reference sequence). CDR3 size: 16 residues. The CDR3 region is CASSLRQGAINYGYTF. The CDR3 nucleotides read TGTGCCAGCAGTCTCAGACAGGGGGCTATAAACTATGGCTACACCTTC.

V gene TRBV3-1 (or the pseudogene TRBV3-2) combines with J gene TRBJ2-1; D is undetermined. The CDR3 is 15 residues long. V gave up 2 bases and J gave up 2 bases, with 10 bases separating them. The germline V gene has CDR1 LGHDT and CDR2 YNNKEL (reference sequence). CDR3 DNA: TGTGCCAGCAGCCAACTCGGTGAGCCCTACAATGAGCAGTTCTTC. Its protein is CASSQLGEPYNEQFF.

This chain links TRBV5-1 with TRBJ2-1; D unresolved. Germline CDR1 SGHRS, CDR2 YFSETQ. The V gene lost 4 bases and the J gene lost 3 bases, with 14 bases spanning the gap. This CDR3 region has 15 residues. CDR3 coding DNA: TGCGCCAGCAGCCCTAGATCCCACTACTACAATGAGCAGTTCTTC. The encoded protein is CASSPRSHYYNEQFF.

The CDR3: CAWRDRGSGNTIYF. The CDR3 coding sequence is TGTGCCTGGCGGGACAGGGGATCTGGAAACACCATATATTTT. This chain joins TRBV30 and TRBJ1-3; TRBD1 aligns across 10 bases. The V gene end was trimmed by 5 bases and the J gene end by 1 base; junction bases not matched to a gene: 2. Germline CDR1 GTSNPN, CDR2 SVGIG (reference sequence). This CDR3 has 14 residues.

The chain employs TRBV10-3 and TRBJ1-2; 8 nucleotides match TRBD1. The germline CDR1 and CDR2 sequences are ENHRY and SYGVKD. This CDR3 is built from 14 residues. V lost 7 bases and J lost 2; bases outside the gene matches: 6. The CDR3 region has the DNA TGTGCCATCATGAAGGACAGGGTCAACTATGGCTACACCTTC. Translation gives CAIMKDRVNYGYTF.

The gene calls are TRBV29-1 and TRBJ2-5; 9 nucleotides align to TRBD2. CDR1 and CDR2 from the germline V gene are SQVTM and ANQGSEA. This CDR3 region has 16 residues. Trimming cost V 4 bases and J 4 bases; bases outside gene matches: 13. CDR3 region: CSVGVMAGGQGETQYF. DNA of the CDR3: TGCAGCGTTGGGGTTATGGCGGGAGGGCAAGGAGAGACCCAGTACTTC.

The chain combines TRBV6-5 with TRBJ1-1, with D perhaps matching TRBD1 (5 bases). The ends were cut back, 5 bases at V and 6 bases at J, with 19 bases in the middle. CDR1 MNHEY and CDR2 SVGAGI come from the germline V gene. The CDR3 sequence is 15 residues long. The CDR3 DNA sequence: TGTGCCAGCAGTAAATCGGGACTCGGTGCCGCTGAAGCTTTCTTT. Its protein product is CASSKSGLGAAEAFF.

Comments on this clone: The same CDR3 can be traced to other DNA sequences in this sample. The chain uses TRBV19 and TRBJ1-2, with unresolved D. V lost 4 bases and J lost 5, with 5 bases in between. The germline CDR1 and CDR2 sequences are LNHDA and SQIVND (reference sequence). The CDR3 has 11 residues. As DNA, the CDR3 is TGTGCCAGTAGTACGGGATATGGCTACACCTTC. Encoded protein: CASSTGYGYTF.

The rearrangement uses TRBV5-1 and TRBJ2-3; D uncertain. CDR3 length: 14 amino acids. Per the germline V gene, CDR1 is SGHRS and CDR2 is YFSETQ. Trimming removed 4 bases from V and 5 bases from J, with 14 bases in between. The CDR3 sequence is CASSVERIRDTQYF. CDR3 nucleotides: TGCGCCAGCAGCGTCGAGAGAATCCGAGATACGCAGTATTTT.